This T cell receptor (beta chain) came from a study of T cell changes during pregnancy in multiple sclerosis. This CDR3 has 11 amino acids. Germline values: CDR1 SGHTA, CDR2 FQGNSA. V was trimmed by 2 bases and J by 11 bases, leaving 9 bases between them. This table comes from immunoSEQ multiplex PCR, and its TCRdb copy is limited to in-frame clones, with some not included. The sample shows over 50,000 clones, 85% to 90% of them seen only once. The specimen comprised peripheral blood, sampled in the first trimester of pregnancy. The sequence came from a female donor in good health, enrolled as a control in a pregnancy study. The chain recombines TRBV7-2 with TRBJ1-1, with D unclear. This chain's CDR3 is CASSLQQKAFF. The CDR3 region has the DNA TGTGCCAGCAGCTTACAACAGAAGGCTTTCTTT.